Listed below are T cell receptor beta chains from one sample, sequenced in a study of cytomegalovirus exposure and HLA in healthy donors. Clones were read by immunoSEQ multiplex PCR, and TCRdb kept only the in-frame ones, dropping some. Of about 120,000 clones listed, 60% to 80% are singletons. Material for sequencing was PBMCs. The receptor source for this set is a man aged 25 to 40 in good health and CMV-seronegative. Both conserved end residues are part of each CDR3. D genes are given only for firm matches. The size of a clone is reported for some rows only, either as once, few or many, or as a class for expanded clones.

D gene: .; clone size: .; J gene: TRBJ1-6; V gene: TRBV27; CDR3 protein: CASSLTTGGSPLHF; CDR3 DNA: TGTGCCAGCAGCCTGACCACGGGGGGTTCACCCCTCCACTTT
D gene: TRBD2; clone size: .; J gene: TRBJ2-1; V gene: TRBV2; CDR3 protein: CASSVLGGGPGNEQFF; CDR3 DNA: TGTGCCAGCAGTGTGTTGGGCGGGGGGCCTGGGAATGAGCAGTTCTTC
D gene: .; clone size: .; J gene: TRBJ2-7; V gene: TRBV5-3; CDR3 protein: CATQIETYEQYF; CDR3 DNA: TGTGCCACACAGATCGAAACCTACGAGCAGTACTTC
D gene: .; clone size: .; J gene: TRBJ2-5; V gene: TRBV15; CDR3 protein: CATSRVAKETQYF; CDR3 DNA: TGTGCCACCAGCAGAGTGGCAAAAGAGACCCAGTACTTC
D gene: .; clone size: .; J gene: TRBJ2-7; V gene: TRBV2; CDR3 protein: CASTEAYEQYF; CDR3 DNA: TGTGCCAGCACAGAGGCCTACGAGCAGTACTTC
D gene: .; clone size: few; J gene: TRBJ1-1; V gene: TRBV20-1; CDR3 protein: CSAIWTRAFF; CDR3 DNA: TGCAGTGCCATCTGGACTCGCGCTTTCTTT
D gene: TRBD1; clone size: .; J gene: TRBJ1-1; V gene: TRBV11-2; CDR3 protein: CASSLMGQGRGTEAFF; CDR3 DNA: TGTGCCAGCAGCTTAATGGGACAGGGGAGGGGCACTGAAGCTTTCTTT
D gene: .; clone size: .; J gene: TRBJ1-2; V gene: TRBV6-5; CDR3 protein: CASSPGVGGYTF; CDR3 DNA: TGTGCCAGCAGCCCGGGGGTCGGCGGCTACACCTTC
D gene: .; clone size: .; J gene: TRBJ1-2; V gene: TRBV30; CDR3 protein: CAWRRRERYGYTF; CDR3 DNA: TGTGCCTGGAGACGAAGAGAACGCTATGGCTACACCTTC
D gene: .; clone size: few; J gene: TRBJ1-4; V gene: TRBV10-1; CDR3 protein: CASSETSTGLFF; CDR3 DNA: TGCGCCAGCAGTGAGACGAGCACCGGACTGTTTTTT
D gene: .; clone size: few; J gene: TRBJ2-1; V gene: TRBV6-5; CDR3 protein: CASSYTGRYNEQFF; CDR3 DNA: TGTGCCAGCAGTTACACAGGAAGGTACAATGAGCAGTTCTTC
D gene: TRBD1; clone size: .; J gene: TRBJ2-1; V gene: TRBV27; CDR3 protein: CASSPTGTGSRGSEQFF; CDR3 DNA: TGTGCCAGCAGTCCAACCGGGACAGGGTCCAGGGGTAGTGAGCAGTTCTTC
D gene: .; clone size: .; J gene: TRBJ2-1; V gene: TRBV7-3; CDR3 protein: CASSRTSYNEQFF; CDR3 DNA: TGTGCCAGCAGCAGAACCAGTTACAATGAGCAGTTCTTC
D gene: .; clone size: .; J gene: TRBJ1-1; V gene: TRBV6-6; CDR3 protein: CASSSLEGDCEAFF; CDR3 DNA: TGTGCCAGCAGCTCCCTCGAGGGAGATTGTGAAGCTTTCTTT
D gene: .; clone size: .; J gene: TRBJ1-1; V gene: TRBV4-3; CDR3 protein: CASSLAGHEAFF; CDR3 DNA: TGCGCCAGCAGCCTAGCGGGACATGAAGCTTTCTTT
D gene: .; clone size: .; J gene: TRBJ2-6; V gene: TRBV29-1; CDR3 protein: CSARVTGANVLTF; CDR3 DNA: TGCAGCGCCAGGGTAACTGGGGCCAACGTCCTGACTTTC
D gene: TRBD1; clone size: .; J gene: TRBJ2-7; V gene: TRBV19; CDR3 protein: CASSTGTDGWEQYF; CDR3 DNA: TGTGCCAGTAGTACCGGGACAGACGGGTGGGAGCAGTACTTC
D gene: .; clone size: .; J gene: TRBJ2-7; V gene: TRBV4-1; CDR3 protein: CASSQVLTEVYEQYF; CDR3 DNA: TGCGCCAGCAGCCAAGTCCTGACAGAAGTCTACGAGCAGTACTTC
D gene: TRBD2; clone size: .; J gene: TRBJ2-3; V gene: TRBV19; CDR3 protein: CASSVSGGAVDTQYF; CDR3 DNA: TGTGCCAGTAGTGTTAGCGGGGGGGCCGTGGATACGCAGTATTTT
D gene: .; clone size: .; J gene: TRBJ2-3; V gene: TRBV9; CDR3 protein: CASSVDREDTQYF; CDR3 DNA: TGTGCCAGCAGCGTAGATAGGGAGGATACGCAGTATTTT
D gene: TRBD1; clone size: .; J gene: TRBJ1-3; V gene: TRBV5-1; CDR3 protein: CASSHTPGTGGSGNTIYF; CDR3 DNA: TGCGCCAGCAGCCACACTCCCGGGACAGGGGGCTCTGGAAACACCATATATTTT